The rows below give T cell receptor beta chains drawn from one sample of a study of blood T cell repertoires in COVID-19. The protocol was immunoSEQ multiplex PCR, while the TCRdb copy is restricted to in-frame clones and leaves out a portion. The profile shows roughly 130,000 clones, more than 70% of them singletons. The sequenced material came from peripheral blood. The receptors were gathered from a woman aged 60-75 years with acute or convalescent COVID-19. The CDR3 runs from the conserved cysteine through the conserved F or W. Each record gives: D gene, J gene, V gene, clone size, CDR3 protein, CDR3 DNA. A D gene is named only where the DNA matches it firmly. Size tells how often a clone was seen (once, few, many) or the class of an expanded clone, and some rows leave it out.

TRBD1,TRBJ1-1,TRBV5-1,once,CASSLGQGAGGTEAFF,TGCGCCAGCAGCTTGGGACAGGGGGCTGGGGGCACTGAAGCTTTCTTT
TRBD1,TRBJ1-6,TRBV10-3,few,CAISDPGQVGYPLHF,TGTGCCATCAGTGACCCAGGACAGGTGGGATACCCCCTCCACTTT
TRBD2,TRBJ2-5,TRBV6-2/TRBV6-3,NA,CASSFSLAGYQETQYF,TGTGCCAGCAGTTTCTCGCTAGCGGGATACCAAGAGACCCAGTACTTC
TRBD2,TRBJ2-1,TRBV28,NA,CASRSSGRTTYNEQFF,TGTGCCAGCAGATCTAGCGGGAGGACGACCTACAATGAGCAGTTCTTC
TRBD2,TRBJ2-7,TRBV7-9,few,CASSFSGGRYEQYF,TGTGCCAGCAGCTTCAGCGGGGGACGCTACGAGCAGTACTTC
TRBD2,TRBJ2-7,TRBV11-2,NA,CASSPRGGYEQYF,TGTGCCAGCAGCCCACGGGGAGGGTACGAGCAGTACTTC
TRBD1,TRBJ2-7,TRBV28,few,CASSPTGGFYEQYF,TGTGCCAGCAGTCCGACAGGGGGCTTCTACGAGCAGTACTTC
NA,TRBJ1-2,TRBV29-1,once,CSVDSAGGYGYTF,TGCAGCGTTGATTCGGCGGGCGGCTATGGCTACACCTTC
NA,TRBJ1-5,TRBV14,NA,CASSRTGSHQPQHF,TGTGCCAGCAGCCGTACAGGTAGTCATCAGCCCCAGCATTTT
TRBD1,TRBJ2-2,TRBV19,NA,CASKADRGFTGELFF,TGTGCCAGTAAGGCCGACAGGGGGTTCACCGGGGAGCTGTTTTTT
TRBD2,TRBJ2-1,TRBV24-1,NA,CATSDPTLSQLAGGVSYNEQFF,TGTGCCACCAGTGATCCGACGCTAAGTCAGCTAGCGGGAGGGGTCTCCTACAATGAGCAGTTCTTC
TRBD1,TRBJ1-1,TRBV18,NA,CASSPYRGEAFF,TGTGCCAGCTCACCGTACAGGGGTGAAGCTTTCTTT
TRBD2,TRBJ2-1,TRBV19,NA,CASSKGLAGVEQFF,TGTGCCAGTAGCAAGGGACTAGCGGGAGTTGAGCAGTTCTTC
NA,TRBJ1-6,TRBV30,NA,CAWSVRATLHF,TGTGCCTGGAGTGTACGAGCGACCCTCCACTTT
TRBD1,TRBJ2-4,TRBV5-5,NA,CASSLQTRDSRNQYF,TGTGCCAGCAGCCTCCAGACCCGGGACAGCCGGAACCAGTACTTC
NA,TRBJ2-5,TRBV4-1,NA,CASSLGVTETQYF,TGCGCCAGCAGCCTCGGGGTTACTGAGACCCAGTACTTC
TRBD1,TRBJ2-7,TRBV28,once,CASSPTGIGSEQYF,TGTGCCAGCAGTCCGACAGGGATTGGAAGCGAGCAGTACTTC
TRBD1,TRBJ1-3,TRBV19,NA,CASRTTGGLRNTIYF,TGTGCCAGTAGGACTACAGGGGGCCTGAGAAACACCATATATTTT
TRBD1,TRBJ2-5,TRBV30,NA,CAWSITGVETQYF,TGTGCCTGGAGTATTACAGGGGTGGAGACCCAGTACTTC
TRBD1,TRBJ1-4,TRBV29-1,NA,CSVGQVGEKLFF,TGCAGCGTCGGACAGGTCGGCGAAAAACTGTTTTTT
NA,TRBJ2-5,TRBV18,NA,CASSPGTQETQYF,TGTGCCAGCTCACCTGGGACACAAGAGACCCAGTACTTC
NA,TRBJ1-1,TRBV4-1,NA,CASSHRSRLGNTEAFF,TGCGCCAGCAGCCACAGGTCCCGGTTAGGGAACACTGAAGCTTTCTTT
TRBD1,TRBJ1-1,TRBV5-1,NA,CASRDRTGAETEAFF,TGCGCCAGCAGGGATCGGACAGGGGCTGAAACTGAAGCTTTCTTT
NA,TRBJ1-5,TRBV21-1,NA,CASSEGQTSNQPQHF,TGTGCCAGCAGCGAGGGACAAACTAGCAATCAGCCCCAGCATTTT
NA,TRBJ1-1,TRBV3-1/TRBV3-2,NA,CASSQDPRDLGVAFF,TGTGCCAGCAGCCAAGATCCCAGGGATTTGGGTGTGGCTTTCTTT
TRBD1,TRBJ1-2,TRBV4-1,NA,CASSQGTGWNYGYTF,TGCGCCAGCAGCCAAGGGACAGGGTGGAACTATGGCTACACCTTC
NA,TRBJ1-5,TRBV28,NA,CASSSLLGGNQPQHF,TGTGCCAGCAGTTCTCTACTCGGGGGCAATCAGCCCCAGCATTTT
NA,TRBJ1-2,TRBV2,NA,CASRSTGSNYGYTF,TGTGCCAGCAGATCAACAGGGTCCAACTATGGCTACACCTTC
TRBD2,TRBJ2-1,TRBV7-9,NA,CASSLEAGGTYNEQFF,TGTGCCAGCAGCTTAGAGGCGGGAGGAACCTACAATGAGCAGTTCTTC
NA,TRBJ2-7,TRBV6-5,NA,CASTVNRLYEQYF,TGTGCCAGCACGGTTAACAGGCTCTACGAGCAGTACTTC
TRBD2,TRBJ2-1,TRBV7-9,NA,CASSPSGRPNNEQFF,TGTGCCAGCAGCCCGAGCGGGAGACCGAACAATGAGCAGTTCTTC
TRBD1,TRBJ1-6,TRBV7-2,NA,CASSLSTGSSNSPLHF,TGTGCCAGCAGCCTCTCGACAGGGAGCTCCAATTCACCCCTCCACTTT
TRBD2,TRBJ2-1,TRBV24-1,NA,CATSDPGTSTYNEQFF,TGTGCCACCAGTGATCCCGGGACTAGCACCTACAATGAGCAGTTCTTC
NA,TRBJ2-5,TRBV10-2,NA,CAIGQGMETQYF,TGCGCCATCGGGCAGGGGATGGAGACCCAGTACTTC
NA,TRBJ2-1,TRBV7-9,few,CASSLTGNEQFF,TGTGCCAGCAGCTTAACTGGCAATGAGCAGTTCTTC
NA,TRBJ2-7,TRBV15,NA,CATSSLQGGEQYF,TGTGCCACCAGCAGCTTACAGGGCGGCGAGCAGTACTTC
NA,TRBJ2-1,TRBV19,NA,CASSIELTAYNEQFF,TGTGCCAGTAGTATAGAACTGACTGCGTACAATGAGCAGTTCTTC